This T cell receptor (beta chain) came from a study of glioma-infiltrating T cells after dendritic cell vaccination. The V and J ends lost 1 base and 2 bases, in that order; junction bases with no gene match: 6. The length of the CDR3 is 15 residues. CDR1 is SGDLS, CDR2 YYNGEE, per germline. Libraries were prepared by immunoSEQ multiplex PCR; TCRdb keeps only in-frame clonotypes and omits some of them. The top ten hold roughly 5.3% of the sample, which has more than 95,000 clones, about 85% seen once. The time point denotes: after dendritic cell vaccination, including at tumor progression/relapse. The specimen comprised blood, sampled after dendritic cell vaccination. This clonotype was sampled from a human donor with glioblastoma. The chain recombines TRBV9 with TRBJ2-7, with 7 bases fitting TRBD2. CDR3 region: CASSVRSGDPYEQYF. CDR3 DNA sequence: TGTGCCAGCAGCGTAAGGAGCGGGGACCCCTACGAGCAGTACTTC. Drawing the rest from reference TRBV9 and TRBJ2-7, the complete variable domain is DSGVTQTPKHLITATGQRVTLRCSPRSGDLSVYWYQQSLDQGLQFLIQYYNGEERAKGNILERFSAQQFPDLHSELNLSSLELGDSALYFCASSVRSGDPYEQYFGPGTRLTVT.